This TCR beta chain was captured by sequencing in a study of graft-versus-host responses after intestinal transplantation. Whole-study context: Multivisceral, liver-intestinal, or isolated intestinal transplants were performed in recipients. After anti-thymocyte globulin induction, recipients took tacrolimus and steroids for around three years.

CDR1 is MDHEN and CDR2 is SYDVKM in the germline V gene. Trimming removed 3 bases at V and 1 base at J, with 7 bases between. The CDR3 consists of 13 residues. The data were produced by immunoSEQ multiplex PCR, yet TCRdb's version contains in-frame clones alone and is incomplete. Of about 90,000 clones listed, approximately 82% are singletons. Comment on this clone: Its specificity is not known.

Whole-study findings and limits: After transplant, early declines in HvG clones were associated with peak levels of circulating GvH clones. Among recipient marrow samples, GvH clones were found; some appeared first in ileum or blood.

The V call is TRBV28, the J call TRBJ2-7; unclear D gene. This material consisted of unstimulated CD4+ T cells sorted from spleen or lymph node cells, taken before intestinal transplant. The receptor was derived from a human donor who received an intestinal transplant. The CDR3 is CASSLSPSYEQYF. The CDR3, as DNA: TGTGCCAGCAGTTTGTCCCCATCCTACGAGCAGTACTTC.